Below are 7 T cell receptor beta chains sequenced from a single sample in a study of OX40 agonist ivuxolimab in advanced cancers. Some clones are missing from TCRdb's copy, which holds only in-frame ones; the method was immunoSEQ multiplex PCR. The table records some 80,000 clones, 75% to 90% of them present only once. The specimen comprised CD4+ or CD8+ T cells sorted from blood, sampled in a trial of the OX40 agonist ivuxolimab. These receptors originate from an adult with an advanced solid tumor such as melanoma, head and neck, liver or kidney cancer.

J is TRBJ1-6 and V is TRBV27, with 9 bases fitting TRBD1. Germline V gene data show CDR1 as MNHEY and CDR2 as SMNVEV (reference sequence). The CDR3 is 17 amino acids. The V gene end was trimmed by 3 bases and the J gene end by 5 bases; junction bases not matched to a gene: 8. CDR3 region: CASSFLGQGSNNSPLHF. In nucleotides, the CDR3 is TGTGCCAGCAGTTTCTTGGGACAGGGATCTAATAATTCACCCCTCCACTTT.

The chain couples TRBV28 to TRBJ2-7; 9 bases map to TRBD1. V dropped 8 bases and J dropped 0; count of bases not matched to a gene: 5. Germline-derived CDR1 and CDR2 are MDHEN and SYDVKM. The CDR3 is 14 residues long. CDR3 loop: CASQRDRVSYEQYF. The DNA of the CDR3 is TGTGCCAGCCAGAGGGACAGGGTCTCCTACGAGCAGTACTTC.

This clone is medium-sized (0.01 to 0.1%). The chain combines TRBV19 with TRBJ1-4, with a possible D match to TRBD1 (5 bases). In germline, CDR1 is LNHDA, CDR2 SQIVND (reference sequence). The CDR3 has 13 residues. The germline V and J ends were trimmed by 3 bases and 7 bases, with 9 bases remaining between them. This CDR3 reads CASSIRDAEKLFF. The CDR3, as DNA: TGTGCCAGTAGTATCCGGGACGCTGAAAAACTGTTTTTT.

The V gene is TRBV5-4, the J gene TRBJ2-5; D not resolved. The CDR3 extends over 18 amino acids. Germline V gene data show CDR1 as SGHNT and CDR2 as YYREEE (reference sequence). V lost 1 base and J 0 bases, leaving 19 bases between the germline ends. Here the CDR3 reads CASSLTLFSRLYQETQYF. The CDR3, as DNA: TGTGCCAGCAGCTTGACCCTTTTTAGCAGGCTGTACCAAGAGACCCAGTACTTC.

This clone has only a few counts. The chain joins TRBV14 to TRBJ1-5, with 7 bases identical to TRBD1. Trimming took 4 bases from V and 5 from J; bases not matched to a gene: 2. This CDR3 comprises 13 residues. The germline gives CDR1 SGHDN, CDR2 FVKESK. This CDR3 is CASSRDSDQPQHF. DNA for the CDR3: TGTGCCAGCAGCCGGGACAGCGATCAGCCCCAGCATTTT.

The J gene is TRBJ2-5, the V gene TRBV6-1, with unresolved D. The germline V gene encodes CDR1 MNHNS and CDR2 SASEGT. The CDR3 has 11 amino acids. V lost 3 bases and J 3 bases, leaving 2 bases between the germline ends. CDR3 in amino acids: CASSEKETQYF. CDR3 nucleotide sequence: TGTGCCAGCAGTGAGAAAGAGACCCAGTACTTC.

V gene TRBV16 combines with J gene TRBJ2-5, with 10 bases that match TRBD1. CDR3 length: 15 residues. Per germline, CDR1 KGHSY and CDR2 FQNENV. V gave up 1 base and J gave up 3 bases; unmatched junction bases: 2. In DNA, the CDR3 is TGTGCCAGCAGCCAATTCGGGACAGGGGAAGAGACCCAGTACTTC. Amino acid sequence: CASSQFGTGEETQYF. Based on the CDR3 plus reference TRBV16 and TRBJ2-5, the full variable domain is GEEVAQTPKHLVRGEGQKAKLYCAPIKGHSYVFWYQQVLKNEFKFLISFQNENVFDETGMPKERFSAKCLPNSPCSLEIQATKLEDSAVYFCASSQFGTGEETQYFGPGTRLLVL.